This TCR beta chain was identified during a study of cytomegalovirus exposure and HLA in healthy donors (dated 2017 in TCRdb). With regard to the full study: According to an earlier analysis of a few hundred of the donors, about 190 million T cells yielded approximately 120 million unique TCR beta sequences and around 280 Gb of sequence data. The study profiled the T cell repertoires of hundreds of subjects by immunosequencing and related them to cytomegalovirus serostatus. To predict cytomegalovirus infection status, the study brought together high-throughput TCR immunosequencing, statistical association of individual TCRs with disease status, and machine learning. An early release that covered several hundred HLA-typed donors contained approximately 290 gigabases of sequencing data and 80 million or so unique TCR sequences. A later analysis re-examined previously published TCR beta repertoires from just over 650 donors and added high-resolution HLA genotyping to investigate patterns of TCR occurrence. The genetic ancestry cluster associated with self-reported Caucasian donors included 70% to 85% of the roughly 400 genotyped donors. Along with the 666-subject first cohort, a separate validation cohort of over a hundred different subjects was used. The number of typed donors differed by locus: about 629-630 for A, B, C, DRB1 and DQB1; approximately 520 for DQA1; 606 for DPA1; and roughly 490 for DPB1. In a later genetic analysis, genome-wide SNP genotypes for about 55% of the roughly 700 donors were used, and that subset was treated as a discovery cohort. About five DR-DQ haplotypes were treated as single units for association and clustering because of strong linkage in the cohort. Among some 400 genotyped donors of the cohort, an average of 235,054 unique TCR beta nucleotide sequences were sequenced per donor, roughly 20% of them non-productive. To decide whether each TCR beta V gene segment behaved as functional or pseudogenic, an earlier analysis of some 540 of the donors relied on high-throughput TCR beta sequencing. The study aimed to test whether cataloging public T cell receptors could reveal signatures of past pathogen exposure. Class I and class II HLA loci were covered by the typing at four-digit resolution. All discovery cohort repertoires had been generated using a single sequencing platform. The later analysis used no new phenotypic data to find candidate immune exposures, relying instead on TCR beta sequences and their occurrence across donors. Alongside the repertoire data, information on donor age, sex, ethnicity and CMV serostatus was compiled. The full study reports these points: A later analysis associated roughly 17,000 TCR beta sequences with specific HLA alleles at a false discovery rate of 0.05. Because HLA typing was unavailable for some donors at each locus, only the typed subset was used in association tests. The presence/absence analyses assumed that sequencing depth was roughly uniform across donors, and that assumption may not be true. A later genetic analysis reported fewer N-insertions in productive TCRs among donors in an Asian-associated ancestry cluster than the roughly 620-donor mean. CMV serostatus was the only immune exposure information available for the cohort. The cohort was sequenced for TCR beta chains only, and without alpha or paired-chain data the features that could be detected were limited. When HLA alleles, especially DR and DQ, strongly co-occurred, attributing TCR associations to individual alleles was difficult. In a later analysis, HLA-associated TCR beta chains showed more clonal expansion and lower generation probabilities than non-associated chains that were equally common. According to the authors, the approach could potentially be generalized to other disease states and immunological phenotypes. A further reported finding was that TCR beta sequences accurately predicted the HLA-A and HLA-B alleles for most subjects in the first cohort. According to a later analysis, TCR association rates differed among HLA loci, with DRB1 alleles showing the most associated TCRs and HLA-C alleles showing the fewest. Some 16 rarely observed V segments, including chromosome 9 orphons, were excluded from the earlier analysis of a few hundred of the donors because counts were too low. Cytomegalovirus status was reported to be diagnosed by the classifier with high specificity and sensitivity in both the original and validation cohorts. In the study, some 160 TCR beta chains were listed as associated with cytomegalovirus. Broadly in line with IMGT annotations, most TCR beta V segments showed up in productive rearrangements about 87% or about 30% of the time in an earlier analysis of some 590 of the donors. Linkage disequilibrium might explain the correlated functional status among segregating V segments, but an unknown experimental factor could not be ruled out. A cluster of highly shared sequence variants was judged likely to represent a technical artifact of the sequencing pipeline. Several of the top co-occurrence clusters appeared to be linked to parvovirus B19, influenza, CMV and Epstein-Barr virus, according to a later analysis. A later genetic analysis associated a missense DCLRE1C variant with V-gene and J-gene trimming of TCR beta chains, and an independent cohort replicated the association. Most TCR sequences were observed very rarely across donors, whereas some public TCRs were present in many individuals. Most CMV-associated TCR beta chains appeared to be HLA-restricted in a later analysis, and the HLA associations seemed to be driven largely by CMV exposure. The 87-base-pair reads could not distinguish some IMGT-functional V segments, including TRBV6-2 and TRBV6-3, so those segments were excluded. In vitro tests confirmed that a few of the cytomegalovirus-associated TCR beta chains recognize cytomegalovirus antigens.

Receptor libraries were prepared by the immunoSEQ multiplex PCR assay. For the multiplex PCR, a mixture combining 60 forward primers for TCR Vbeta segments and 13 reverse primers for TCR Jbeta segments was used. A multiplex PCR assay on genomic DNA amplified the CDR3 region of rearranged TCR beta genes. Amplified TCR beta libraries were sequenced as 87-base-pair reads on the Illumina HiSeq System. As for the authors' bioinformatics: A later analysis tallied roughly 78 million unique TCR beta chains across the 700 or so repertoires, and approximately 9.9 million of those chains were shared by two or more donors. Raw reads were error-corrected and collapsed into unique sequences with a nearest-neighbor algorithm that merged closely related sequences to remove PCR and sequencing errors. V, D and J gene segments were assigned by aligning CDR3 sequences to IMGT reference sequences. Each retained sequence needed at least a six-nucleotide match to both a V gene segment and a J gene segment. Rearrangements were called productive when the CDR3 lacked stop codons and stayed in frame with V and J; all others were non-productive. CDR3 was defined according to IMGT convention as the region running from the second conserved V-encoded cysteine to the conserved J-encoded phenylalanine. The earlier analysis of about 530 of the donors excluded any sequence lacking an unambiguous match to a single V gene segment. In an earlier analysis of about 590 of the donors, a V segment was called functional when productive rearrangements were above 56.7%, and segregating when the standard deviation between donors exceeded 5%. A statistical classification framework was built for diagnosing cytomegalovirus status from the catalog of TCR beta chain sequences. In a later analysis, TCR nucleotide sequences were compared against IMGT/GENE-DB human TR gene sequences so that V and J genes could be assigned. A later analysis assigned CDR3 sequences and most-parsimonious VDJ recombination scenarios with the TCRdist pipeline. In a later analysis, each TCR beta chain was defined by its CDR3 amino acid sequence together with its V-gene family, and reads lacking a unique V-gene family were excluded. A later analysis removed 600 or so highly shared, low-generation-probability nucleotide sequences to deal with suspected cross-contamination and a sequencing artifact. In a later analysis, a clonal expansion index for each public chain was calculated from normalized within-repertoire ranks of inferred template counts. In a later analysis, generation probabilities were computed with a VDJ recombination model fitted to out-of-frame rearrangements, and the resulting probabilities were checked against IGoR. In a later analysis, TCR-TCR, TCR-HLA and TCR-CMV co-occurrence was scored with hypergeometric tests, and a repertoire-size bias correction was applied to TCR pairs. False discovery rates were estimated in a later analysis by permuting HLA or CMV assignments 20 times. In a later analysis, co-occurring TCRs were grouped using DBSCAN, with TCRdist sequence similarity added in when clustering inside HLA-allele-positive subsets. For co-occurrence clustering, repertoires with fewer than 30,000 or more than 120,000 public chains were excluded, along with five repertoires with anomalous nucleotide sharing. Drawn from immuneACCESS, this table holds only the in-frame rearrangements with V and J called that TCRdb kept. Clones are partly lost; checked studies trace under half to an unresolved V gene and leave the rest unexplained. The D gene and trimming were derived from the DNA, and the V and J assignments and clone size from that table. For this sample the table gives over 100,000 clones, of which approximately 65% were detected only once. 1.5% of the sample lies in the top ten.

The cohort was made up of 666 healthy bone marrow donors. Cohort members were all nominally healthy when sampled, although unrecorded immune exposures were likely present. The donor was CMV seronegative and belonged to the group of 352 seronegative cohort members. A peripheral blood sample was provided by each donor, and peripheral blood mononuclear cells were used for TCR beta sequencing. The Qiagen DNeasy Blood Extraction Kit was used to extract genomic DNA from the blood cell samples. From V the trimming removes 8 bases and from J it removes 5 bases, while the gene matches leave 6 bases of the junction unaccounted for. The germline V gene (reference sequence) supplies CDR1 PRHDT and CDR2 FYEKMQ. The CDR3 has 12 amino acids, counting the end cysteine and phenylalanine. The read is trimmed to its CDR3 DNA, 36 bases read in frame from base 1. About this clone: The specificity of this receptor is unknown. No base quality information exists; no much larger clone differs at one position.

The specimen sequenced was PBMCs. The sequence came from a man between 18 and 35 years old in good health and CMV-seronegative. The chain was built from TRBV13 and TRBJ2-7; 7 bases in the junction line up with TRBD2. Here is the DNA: TGTGCCAGCCTTGTGGCGGGAGACGAGCAGTACTTC. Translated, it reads CASLVAGDEQYF.